This TCR beta chain comes out of a study of OX40 agonist ivuxolimab in advanced cancers. Overall study results and limits: CD8+ T cells (on average) carried more expanded clones than CD4+ T cells.

Germline V gene data show CDR1 as MGHRA and CDR2 as YSYEKL. Trimming removed 1 base from V and 2 bases from J; junction bases left unmatched: 8. This CDR3 region has 17 residues. A note on this clone: As yet, its antigen is unknown.

Repertoires were generated with immunoSEQ multiplex PCR, while TCRdb's copy carries only in-frame clones and drops some. The sample holds 45,000 to 65,000 clones, 65% to 80% seen once. This specimen was CD4+ or CD8+ T cells sorted from blood, taken in a trial of the OX40 agonist ivuxolimab. The sequence derives from an adult with an advanced solid tumor such as melanoma, head and neck, liver or kidney cancer. The gene calls are TRBV4-1 and TRBJ2-7; 10 nucleotides align to TRBD1. CDR3 protein: CASSQVGYGTGAYEQYF. The CDR3, as DNA: TGCGCCAGCAGCCAAGTGGGTTACGGGACAGGGGCCTACGAGCAGTACTTC.